Listed below are T cell receptor beta chains from one sample, sequenced in a study of blood T cell repertoires in COVID-19. Generated by immunoSEQ multiplex PCR, the TCRdb table keeps only in-frame clones and is missing some. The data show approximately 210,000 clones, with roughly nine tenths seen just once and more than 0.95% held by the top ten. The sample comprised peripheral blood. The receptors stem from a man aged 25 to 45 with acute or convalescent COVID-19. The CDR3 runs from the conserved cysteine through the conserved F or W. The D gene is left open where the match is weak. Clone size appears in some rows only: once, few, many, or a class for an expanded clone.

d_call: -
clone_size: once
v_call: TRBV20-1
j_call: TRBJ2-3
cdr3_length: 10
cdr3_nt: TGCAGTGCTAATACTAATACGCAGTATTTT
cdr3_aa: CSANTNTQYF

d_call: -
clone_size: -
v_call: TRBV30
j_call: TRBJ2-5
cdr3_length: 12
cdr3_nt: TGTGCCTGGACTCCCAGCCAAGAGACCCAGTACTTC
cdr3_aa: CAWTPSQETQYF

d_call: -
clone_size: -
v_call: TRBV5-4
j_call: TRBJ1-6
cdr3_length: 16
cdr3_nt: TGTGCCAGCAGCCACTTCAGGGGAGCCACTTCGTCACCCCTCCACTTT
cdr3_aa: CASSHFRGATSSPLHF

d_call: TRBD1
clone_size: -
v_call: TRBV7-9
j_call: TRBJ2-7
cdr3_length: 16
cdr3_nt: TGTGCCAGCAGCTTAGCCCCGGGACAGGGGGCCTACGAGCAGTACTTC
cdr3_aa: CASSLAPGQGAYEQYF

d_call: TRBD1
clone_size: -
v_call: TRBV29-1
j_call: TRBJ2-6
cdr3_length: 15
cdr3_nt: TGCAGCGTGGGGCCAGGGGGCTCTGGGGCCAACGTCCTGACTTTC
cdr3_aa: CSVGPGGSGANVLTF

d_call: TRBD2
clone_size: -
v_call: TRBV10-3
j_call: TRBJ2-7
cdr3_length: 14
cdr3_nt: TGTGCCATCAGGGAGACTAGCGGGAGGACCGAGCAGTACTTC
cdr3_aa: CAIRETSGRTEQYF

d_call: -
clone_size: -
v_call: TRBV7-2
j_call: TRBJ2-7
cdr3_length: 12
cdr3_nt: TGTGCCAGCAGCTTTGGGCCCTACGAGCAGTACTTC
cdr3_aa: CASSFGPYEQYF

d_call: TRBD1
clone_size: -
v_call: TRBV5-1
j_call: TRBJ2-2
cdr3_length: 18
cdr3_nt: TGCGCCAGCAGCTTTGGAGTTCAGGGACAGGGTTATACCGGGGAGCTGTTTTTT
cdr3_aa: CASSFGVQGQGYTGELFF

d_call: TRBD1
clone_size: -
v_call: TRBV7-6
j_call: TRBJ1-1
cdr3_length: 19
cdr3_nt: TGTGCCAGCAGCTTATCGCCGGGGGCGGGAGGGGGCCAAAACACTGAAGCTTTCTTT
cdr3_aa: CASSLSPGAGGGQNTEAFF

d_call: -
clone_size: -
v_call: TRBV4-2
j_call: TRBJ1-3
cdr3_length: 14
cdr3_nt: TGTGCCAGCAGCCAATCAAACTCTGGAAACACCATATATTTT
cdr3_aa: CASSQSNSGNTIYF

d_call: -
clone_size: once
v_call: TRBV14
j_call: TRBJ1-1
cdr3_length: 14
cdr3_nt: TGTGCCAGCAGCCAAGATGTTAGGGGGTTAGAAGCTTTCTTT
cdr3_aa: CASSQDVRGLEAFF

d_call: -
clone_size: -
v_call: TRBV12-5
j_call: TRBJ1-2
cdr3_length: 11
cdr3_nt: TGTGCTAGCGGGATAAACTATGGCTACACCTTC
cdr3_aa: CASGINYGYTF

d_call: -
clone_size: -
v_call: TRBV11-2
j_call: TRBJ1-5
cdr3_length: 14
cdr3_nt: TGTGCCAGCAGCTTATCTCGGGGAGGGCAGCCCCAGCATTTT
cdr3_aa: CASSLSRGGQPQHF

d_call: -
clone_size: -
v_call: TRBV5-5
j_call: TRBJ2-1
cdr3_length: 13
cdr3_nt: TGTGCCAGCAGCCCGCGGCCTATAGATGAGCAGTTCTTC
cdr3_aa: CASSPRPIDEQFF

d_call: TRBD1
clone_size: -
v_call: TRBV28
j_call: TRBJ2-7
cdr3_length: 16
cdr3_nt: TGTGCCAGCAGTTTACTGCCCGGACAGGGGGCACACGAGCAGTACTTC
cdr3_aa: CASSLLPGQGAHEQYF

d_call: -
clone_size: -
v_call: TRBV4-2
j_call: TRBJ2-2
cdr3_length: 12
cdr3_nt: TGTGCCAGCAGTCTCTTCACCGGGGAGCTGTTTTTT
cdr3_aa: CASSLFTGELFF

d_call: -
clone_size: -
v_call: TRBV5-1
j_call: TRBJ2-7
cdr3_length: 17
cdr3_nt: TGCGCCAGCAGCTTGGCCATTTCCACGGACATCTCCTACGAGCAGTACTTC
cdr3_aa: CASSLAISTDISYEQYF

d_call: TRBD2
clone_size: -
v_call: TRBV6-2/TRBV6-3
j_call: TRBJ2-3
cdr3_length: 15
cdr3_nt: TGTGCCAGCAGTGCTAGCGGGGGGTACACAGATACGCAGTATTTT
cdr3_aa: CASSASGGYTDTQYF

d_call: TRBD1
clone_size: once
v_call: TRBV27
j_call: TRBJ2-7
cdr3_length: 15
cdr3_nt: TGTGCCAGCAGTACAGGGGCGCTGAGGATCTACGAGCAGTACTTC
cdr3_aa: CASSTGALRIYEQYF

d_call: TRBD1
clone_size: -
v_call: TRBV15
j_call: TRBJ2-3
cdr3_length: 15
cdr3_nt: TGTGCCACCAGCAGATCGGGGACAGGGGAGGATACGCAGTATTTT
cdr3_aa: CATSRSGTGEDTQYF

d_call: TRBD2
clone_size: -
v_call: TRBV19
j_call: TRBJ2-3
cdr3_length: 14
cdr3_nt: TGTGCCAGTAGTACAGGACTAGCTAAAGATACGCAGTATTTT
cdr3_aa: CASSTGLAKDTQYF

d_call: -
clone_size: -
v_call: TRBV5-1
j_call: TRBJ2-1
cdr3_length: 17
cdr3_nt: TGCGCCAGCAGCTTTACAGGGTCCCCCGGCTCCTACAATGAGCAGTTCTTC
cdr3_aa: CASSFTGSPGSYNEQFF

d_call: TRBD2
clone_size: -
v_call: TRBV19
j_call: TRBJ2-7
cdr3_length: 17
cdr3_nt: TGTGCCAGTAGTGGACTAGCGGGAAGGCTTGGCACCTACGAGCAGTACTTC
cdr3_aa: CASSGLAGRLGTYEQYF

d_call: TRBD2
clone_size: -
v_call: TRBV19
j_call: TRBJ2-7
cdr3_length: 15
cdr3_nt: TGTGCCAGTAGTAGGGTTCTGGGGGGGACCTACGAGCAGTACTTC
cdr3_aa: CASSRVLGGTYEQYF

d_call: TRBD2
clone_size: -
v_call: TRBV6-5
j_call: TRBJ2-3
cdr3_length: 14
cdr3_nt: TGTGCCAGCAGTCCGGGACTAGCATCAGATACGCAGTATTTT
cdr3_aa: CASSPGLASDTQYF

d_call: -
clone_size: -
v_call: TRBV29-1
j_call: TRBJ2-2
cdr3_length: 13
cdr3_nt: TGCAGCGCTCGCGGGATTAGAGTCGGGGAGCTGTTTTTT
cdr3_aa: CSARGIRVGELFF

d_call: -
clone_size: -
v_call: TRBV7-3
j_call: TRBJ2-3
cdr3_length: 15
cdr3_nt: TGTGCCAGCAGCTCCTACGGACTAAGTACAGATACGCAGTATTTT
cdr3_aa: CASSSYGLSTDTQYF

d_call: -
clone_size: -
v_call: TRBV7-8
j_call: TRBJ2-1
cdr3_length: 11
cdr3_nt: TGTGCCAGCAGCTCCCAAAATGAGCAGTTCTTC
cdr3_aa: CASSSQNEQFF

d_call: -
clone_size: -
v_call: TRBV5-8
j_call: TRBJ2-7
cdr3_length: 15
cdr3_nt: TGTGCCAGCAGCTTGGGTGTTGCCGGGTCCTACGAGCAGTACTTC
cdr3_aa: CASSLGVAGSYEQYF

d_call: TRBD1
clone_size: -
v_call: TRBV28
j_call: TRBJ1-5
cdr3_length: 17
cdr3_nt: TGTGCCAGCAGTCTTCATCGACAGGGACGGGGCAATCAGCCCCAGCATTTT
cdr3_aa: CASSLHRQGRGNQPQHF

d_call: -
clone_size: -
v_call: TRBV5-6
j_call: TRBJ2-5
cdr3_length: 14
cdr3_nt: TGTGCCAGCAGCTTGGGGTCAACTAAAGAGACCCAGTACTTC
cdr3_aa: CASSLGSTKETQYF

d_call: TRBD2
clone_size: -
v_call: TRBV5-1
j_call: TRBJ2-3
cdr3_length: 15
cdr3_nt: TGCGCCAGCAGCACTAGCGGGGTCAGCACAGATACGCAGTATTTT
cdr3_aa: CASSTSGVSTDTQYF

d_call: -
clone_size: -
v_call: TRBV3-1/TRBV3-2
j_call: TRBJ1-2
cdr3_length: 13
cdr3_nt: TGTGCCAGCAGCCAATCGACAGGCTATGGCTACACCTTC
cdr3_aa: CASSQSTGYGYTF

d_call: TRBD1
clone_size: -
v_call: TRBV5-1
j_call: TRBJ1-3
cdr3_length: 14
cdr3_nt: TGCGCCAGCAGCCGCGACAGGGCTGGAAACACCATATATTTT
cdr3_aa: CASSRDRAGNTIYF

d_call: TRBD2
clone_size: once
v_call: TRBV6-5
j_call: TRBJ2-2
cdr3_length: 12
cdr3_nt: TGTGCCAGCAGCACCCCGGGGGGGCTGCTGTTTTTT
cdr3_aa: CASSTPGGLLFF

d_call: TRBD2
clone_size: -
v_call: TRBV28
j_call: TRBJ2-2
cdr3_length: 15
cdr3_nt: TGTGCCAGCTCTCCCGGGACTAGCGGGACCGGGGAGCTGTTTTTT
cdr3_aa: CASSPGTSGTGELFF

d_call: TRBD1
clone_size: few
v_call: TRBV28
j_call: TRBJ2-2
cdr3_length: 15
cdr3_nt: TGTGCCAGCGGACTTCCGGACAGGCAGAGCGGGGAGCTGTTTTTT
cdr3_aa: CASGLPDRQSGELFF

d_call: -
clone_size: -
v_call: TRBV27
j_call: TRBJ2-7
cdr3_length: 12
cdr3_nt: TGTGCCAGCAGTTTAGGGCCCCACGAGCAGTACTTC
cdr3_aa: CASSLGPHEQYF

d_call: -
clone_size: -
v_call: TRBV19
j_call: TRBJ1-4
cdr3_length: 13
cdr3_nt: TGTGCCAGTAGTTTCCTGACTTCGGAAAAACTGTTTTTT
cdr3_aa: CASSFLTSEKLFF

d_call: TRBD1
clone_size: -
v_call: TRBV2
j_call: TRBJ1-2
cdr3_length: 13
cdr3_nt: TGTGCCAGCAGAGTCAGGGGGAGGAATGGCTACACCTTC
cdr3_aa: CASRVRGRNGYTF

d_call: TRBD2
clone_size: -
v_call: TRBV28
j_call: TRBJ2-7
cdr3_length: 13
cdr3_nt: TGTGCCAACGGGGCTAGCGGGAGCCACGAGCAGTACTTC
cdr3_aa: CANGASGSHEQYF

d_call: -
clone_size: -
v_call: TRBV2
j_call: TRBJ2-7
cdr3_length: 14
cdr3_nt: TGTGCCAGCAGTGACCGGCAGGGTTCCTACGAGCAGTACTTC
cdr3_aa: CASSDRQGSYEQYF

d_call: -
clone_size: -
v_call: TRBV27
j_call: TRBJ2-7
cdr3_length: 15
cdr3_nt: TGTGCCAGCAGTTCGGTATCGTCAGGGGTCAACGAGCAGTACTTC
cdr3_aa: CASSSVSSGVNEQYF

d_call: TRBD2
clone_size: -
v_call: TRBV14
j_call: TRBJ2-3
cdr3_length: 17
cdr3_nt: TGTGCCAGCAGCCAAGAAACTAGCGAGACTTTCACAGATACGCAGTATTTT
cdr3_aa: CASSQETSETFTDTQYF

d_call: TRBD2
clone_size: -
v_call: TRBV28
j_call: TRBJ2-7
cdr3_length: 16
cdr3_nt: TGTGCCAGCAGTTCCCCCTTTGCGGGGGGACGCTACGAGCAGTACTTC
cdr3_aa: CASSSPFAGGRYEQYF

d_call: TRBD2
clone_size: once
v_call: TRBV7-3
j_call: TRBJ2-1
cdr3_length: 15
cdr3_nt: TGTGCCAGCAGCCCCACTAGCGGGGATACCAATGAGCAGTTCTTC
cdr3_aa: CASSPTSGDTNEQFF